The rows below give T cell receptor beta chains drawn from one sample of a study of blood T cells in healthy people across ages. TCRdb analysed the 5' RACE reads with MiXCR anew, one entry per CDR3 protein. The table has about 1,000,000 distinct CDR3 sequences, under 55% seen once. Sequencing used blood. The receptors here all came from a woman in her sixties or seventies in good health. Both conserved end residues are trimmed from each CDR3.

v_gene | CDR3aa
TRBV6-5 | ASSYSTGVKAF
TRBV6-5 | ASSPGLLREQY
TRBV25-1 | ASSEPGGEGKQY
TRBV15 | ATSRPINNEQF
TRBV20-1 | SASDFAGANVLT
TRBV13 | TSSSGQGRNEQF
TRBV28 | ASGSVRVAF
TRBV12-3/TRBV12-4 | ASSFQSTSGKLTDTQY
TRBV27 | ASRLVMGTDTQY
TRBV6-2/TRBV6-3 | GSGRSYEQY
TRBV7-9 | ASSLGVVPRVNEQF
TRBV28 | ASSLSLGAGGSYNEQF
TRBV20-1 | SARVVVTGEQY
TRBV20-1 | SARERTRGQRIQHEQY
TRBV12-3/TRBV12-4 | ASSLSGNTIY
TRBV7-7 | ASSRLASSTDTQY
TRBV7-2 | ASSHQPGRGSYEQY